Each of the 18 T cell receptor beta chains below was sequenced from the same sample in a study of cytomegalovirus exposure and HLA in healthy donors. Researchers ran the PCR with 60 Vbeta and 13 Jbeta primers. Produced via immunoSEQ multiplex PCR; TCRdb's table is partial and in-frame only. Of over 100,000 clones in the sample, nearly 70% were seen once. Source material: PBMCs. The receptors here all came from a woman in her seventies in good health and CMV-seropositive.

The chain uses TRBV12-5 and TRBJ2-5; a possible D gene is TRBD1 (5 bases). Germline V CDR1 and CDR2: LGHNT, FRNRAP. The CDR3 has 15 amino acids. Trimming shortened V by 5 bases and J by 1 base, and 14 bases separated the two germline ends. CDR3 DNA: TGTGCTAGTGGTCCCAGGACATCCATCCAAGAGACCCAGTACTTC. Its translation is CASGPRTSIQETQYF.

V gene TRBV4-1 combines with J gene TRBJ1-2; D gene uncertain. The V end was cut by 2 bases, the J end by 0 bases, with 10 bases between. Germline lookup yields CDR1 MGHRA and CDR2 YSYEKL. The CDR3 is 15 amino acids. The CDR3 bases are TGCGCCAGCAGCCAATCGACATCGACTAACTATGGCTACACCTTC. Translated, it gives CASSQSTSTNYGYTF.

This clone was detected only once. The genes are TRBV30 and TRBJ1-2; 8 bases map to TRBD1. Germline CDR1 GTSNPN, CDR2 SVGIG (reference sequence). J was trimmed by 6 bases and V by 1 base; bases with no gene match: 1. The CDR3 is made up of 12 amino acids. CDR3 region: CAWSEQGDGYTF. CDR3 DNA sequence: TGTGCCTGGAGTGAACAGGGGGATGGCTACACCTTC.

This rearrangement joins TRBV11-1 to TRBJ1-2; 7 nucleotides align to TRBD1. Germline CDR1 reads SGHAT; CDR2 reads FQDESV (reference sequence). The CDR3 loop spans 14 amino acids. V dropped 4 bases and J dropped 6; count of bases not matched to a gene: 8. The CDR3 DNA sequence: TGTGCCAGCAGCTCTTTCCAGGGGGATCATGGCTACACCTTC. This gives the protein CASSSFQGDHGYTF.

The J gene is TRBJ2-3, the V gene TRBV7-9; 13 bases line up with TRBD2. The CDR3 covers 16 residues. Germline lookup yields CDR1 SEHNR and CDR2 FQNEAQ (reference sequence). V shed 0 bases and J 3 bases; nucleotides not matched to a gene: 0. The CDR3 DNA reads as TGTGCCAGCAGCTTAGCACTAGCGGGGGGGACAGATACGCAGTATTTT. Its translation: CASSLALAGGTDTQYF.

The chain links TRBV19 to TRBJ2-6; TRBD2 agrees at 8 bases. V trimming: 6 bases; J trimming: 2 bases; junction bases outside the gene matches: 3. Per the germline V gene, CDR1 is LNHDA and CDR2 is SQIVND (reference sequence). This CDR3 is built from 15 residues. The CDR3 DNA follows: TGTGCCAGTAGGGACGGGGGGGCTGGGGCCAACGTCCTGACTTTC. Its protein is CASRDGGAGANVLTF.

V is TRBV11-1 and J is TRBJ2-2; D gene unclear. The V gene lost 1 base and the J gene lost 4 bases, with 19 bases spanning the gap. CDR1 is SGHAT and CDR2 is FQDESV in the germline V gene (reference sequence). The CDR3 loop spans 18 amino acids. The chain's CDR3 is CASSLESSQAVVTGELFF. As DNA, the CDR3 is TGTGCCAGCAGCTTAGAAAGCAGTCAGGCAGTTGTCACCGGGGAGCTGTTTTTT. The full variable domain, its missing parts supplied by reference TRBV11-1 and TRBJ2-2, is EAEVAQSPRYKITEKSQAVAFWCDPISGHATLYWYRQILGQGPELLVQFQDESVVDDSQLPKDRFSAERLKGVDSTLKIQPAELGDSAMYLCASSLESSQAVVTGELFFGEGSRLTVL.

The chain recombines TRBV19 with TRBJ1-6; 7 bases are shared with TRBD1. Germline-derived CDR1 and CDR2 are LNHDA and SQIVND (reference sequence). The CDR3 loop spans 16 amino acids. The J segment lost 10 bases and the V segment lost 5 bases, leaving 14 bases of the junction unmatched. The CDR3 DNA follows: TGTGCCAGTAGTGGGGACAGATTCTCCGGTTGGTCACCCCTCCACTTT. It encodes CASSGDRFSGWSPLHF.

The chain uses TRBV19 and TRBJ1-1, with 9 bases aligning to TRBD1. CDR1 and CDR2 from the germline V gene are LNHDA and SQIVND (reference sequence). This CDR3 spans 13 amino acids. With V trimmed by 6 bases and J by 6 bases, 5 bases remained unmatched. CDR3 sequence (DNA): TGTGCCAGTAGCTCAGGGGACAGGGCTGAAGCTTTCTTT. Encoded protein: CASSSGDRAEAFF.

This clone was recorded a few times. The J gene is TRBJ2-3, the V gene TRBV7-3; TRBD1 is a possible D gene (5 bases). CDR1 and CDR2 from the germline V gene are SGHTA and FQGTGA. The CDR3 has 12 residues. V lost 5 bases to trimming and J lost 7 bases, with 10 bases between them. The CDR3 DNA reads TGTGCCAGCAGCGCAGCAGGGAATACGCAGTATTTT. It encodes CASSAAGNTQYF. Full variable domain (remainder filled in from reference TRBV7-3 and TRBJ2-3): GAGVSQTPSNKVTEKGKYVELRCDPISGHTALYWYRQSLGQGPEFLIYFQGTGAADDSGLPNDRFFAVRPEGSVSTLKIQRTERGDSAVYLCASSAAGNTQYFGPGTRLTVL.

A note on this clone: Other nucleotide sequences in the sample specify the same CDR3. The chain has TRBV19 and TRBJ2-5; D is uncertain. The V end lost 3 bases, the J end lost 2 bases, and 7 bases lay between the germline ends. Germline loops: CDR1 LNHDA, CDR2 SQIVND (reference sequence). The CDR3 has 13 residues. For the CDR3, the DNA is TGTGCCAGTAGTATTGCAGGTCAAGAGACCCAGTACTTC. Translating it yields CASSIAGQETQYF.

This clone was counted a single time. This chain uses TRBV6-5 with TRBJ1-2; D might be TRBD1 (6 bases). CDR1 is MNHEY and CDR2 is SVGAGI in the germline V gene. This CDR3 contains 14 residues. The V and J ends lost 2 bases and 6 bases respectively, with 13 bases between them. As DNA, the CDR3 is TGTGCCAGCAGTTACGCGACAGGAGAGAATGGCTACACCTTC. It encodes CASSYATGENGYTF.

The chain employs TRBV7-2 and TRBJ1-1; 7 nucleotides match TRBD1. V lost 5 bases and J lost 1; bases outside the gene matches: 7. CDR1 SGHTA and CDR2 FQGNSA come from the germline V gene. CDR3 size: 15 residues. The CDR3 spells CASSQGVGWNTEAFF. The DNA of the CDR3 is TGTGCCAGCAGCCAGGGGGTAGGGTGGAACACTGAAGCTTTCTTT.

The chain has TRBV4-1 and TRBJ2-1; D perhaps matches TRBD2 (6 bases). Germline CDR1 reads MGHRA; CDR2 reads YSYEKL. Trimming took 0 bases from V and 14 from J, leaving 14 bases between them. The CDR3 spans 13 residues. CDR3 coding DNA: TGCGCCAGCAGCCAAGACCGGGGGACGAAGGAGTTCTTC. The encoded protein is CASSQDRGTKEFF.

The V and J genes are TRBV5-1 and TRBJ1-4; D is perhaps TRBD1 (5 bases). V was pared by 4 bases and J by 5 bases, with 12 bases between. The CDR3 sequence is 14 residues long. CDR1 SGHRS and CDR2 YFSETQ come from the germline V gene. The chain's CDR3 is CASSGGNPNEKLFF. The CDR3 DNA sequence: TGCGCCAGCAGCGGGGGGAATCCGAATGAAAAACTGTTTTTT.

About this clone itself: Here the CDR3 omits its conserved ending phenylalanine or tryptophan, so a read error is the likely source. This chain connects TRBV4-1 to TRBJ1-2; the D is unclear. From germline, CDR1 is MGHRA and CDR2 YSYEKL. V lost 0 bases to trimming and J lost 8 bases, with 7 bases between them. This CDR3 comprises 12 residues. The CDR3 sequence: CASSQDGRGYTL. The CDR3 bases are TGCGCCAGCAGCCAAGATGGGAGAGGCTACACCCTC.

This clone was recorded a few times. The rearrangement joins TRBV11-2 to TRBJ1-5, with D tentatively TRBD1 (5 bases). The V end was cut by 6 bases, the J end by 2 bases, with 14 bases between. The CDR3 runs to 15 residues. CDR1 and CDR2 from the germline V gene are SGHAT and FQNNGV. CDR3 in amino acids: CASRPREVGNQPQHF. DNA of the CDR3: TGTGCCAGCAGGCCCAGGGAAGTGGGCAATCAGCCCCAGCATTTT.

The rearrangement uses TRBV10-3 and TRBJ1-4, with a possible D match to TRBD1 (5 bases). The ends were cut back, 7 bases at V and 4 bases at J, with 16 bases in the middle. Germline V gene lookup returns CDR1 ENHRY and CDR2 SYGVKD. The CDR3 runs 15 residues. The CDR3 sequence: CAIKRGAGHNEKLFF. DNA of the CDR3: TGTGCCATCAAAAGGGGCGCAGGGCATAATGAAAAACTGTTTTTT.